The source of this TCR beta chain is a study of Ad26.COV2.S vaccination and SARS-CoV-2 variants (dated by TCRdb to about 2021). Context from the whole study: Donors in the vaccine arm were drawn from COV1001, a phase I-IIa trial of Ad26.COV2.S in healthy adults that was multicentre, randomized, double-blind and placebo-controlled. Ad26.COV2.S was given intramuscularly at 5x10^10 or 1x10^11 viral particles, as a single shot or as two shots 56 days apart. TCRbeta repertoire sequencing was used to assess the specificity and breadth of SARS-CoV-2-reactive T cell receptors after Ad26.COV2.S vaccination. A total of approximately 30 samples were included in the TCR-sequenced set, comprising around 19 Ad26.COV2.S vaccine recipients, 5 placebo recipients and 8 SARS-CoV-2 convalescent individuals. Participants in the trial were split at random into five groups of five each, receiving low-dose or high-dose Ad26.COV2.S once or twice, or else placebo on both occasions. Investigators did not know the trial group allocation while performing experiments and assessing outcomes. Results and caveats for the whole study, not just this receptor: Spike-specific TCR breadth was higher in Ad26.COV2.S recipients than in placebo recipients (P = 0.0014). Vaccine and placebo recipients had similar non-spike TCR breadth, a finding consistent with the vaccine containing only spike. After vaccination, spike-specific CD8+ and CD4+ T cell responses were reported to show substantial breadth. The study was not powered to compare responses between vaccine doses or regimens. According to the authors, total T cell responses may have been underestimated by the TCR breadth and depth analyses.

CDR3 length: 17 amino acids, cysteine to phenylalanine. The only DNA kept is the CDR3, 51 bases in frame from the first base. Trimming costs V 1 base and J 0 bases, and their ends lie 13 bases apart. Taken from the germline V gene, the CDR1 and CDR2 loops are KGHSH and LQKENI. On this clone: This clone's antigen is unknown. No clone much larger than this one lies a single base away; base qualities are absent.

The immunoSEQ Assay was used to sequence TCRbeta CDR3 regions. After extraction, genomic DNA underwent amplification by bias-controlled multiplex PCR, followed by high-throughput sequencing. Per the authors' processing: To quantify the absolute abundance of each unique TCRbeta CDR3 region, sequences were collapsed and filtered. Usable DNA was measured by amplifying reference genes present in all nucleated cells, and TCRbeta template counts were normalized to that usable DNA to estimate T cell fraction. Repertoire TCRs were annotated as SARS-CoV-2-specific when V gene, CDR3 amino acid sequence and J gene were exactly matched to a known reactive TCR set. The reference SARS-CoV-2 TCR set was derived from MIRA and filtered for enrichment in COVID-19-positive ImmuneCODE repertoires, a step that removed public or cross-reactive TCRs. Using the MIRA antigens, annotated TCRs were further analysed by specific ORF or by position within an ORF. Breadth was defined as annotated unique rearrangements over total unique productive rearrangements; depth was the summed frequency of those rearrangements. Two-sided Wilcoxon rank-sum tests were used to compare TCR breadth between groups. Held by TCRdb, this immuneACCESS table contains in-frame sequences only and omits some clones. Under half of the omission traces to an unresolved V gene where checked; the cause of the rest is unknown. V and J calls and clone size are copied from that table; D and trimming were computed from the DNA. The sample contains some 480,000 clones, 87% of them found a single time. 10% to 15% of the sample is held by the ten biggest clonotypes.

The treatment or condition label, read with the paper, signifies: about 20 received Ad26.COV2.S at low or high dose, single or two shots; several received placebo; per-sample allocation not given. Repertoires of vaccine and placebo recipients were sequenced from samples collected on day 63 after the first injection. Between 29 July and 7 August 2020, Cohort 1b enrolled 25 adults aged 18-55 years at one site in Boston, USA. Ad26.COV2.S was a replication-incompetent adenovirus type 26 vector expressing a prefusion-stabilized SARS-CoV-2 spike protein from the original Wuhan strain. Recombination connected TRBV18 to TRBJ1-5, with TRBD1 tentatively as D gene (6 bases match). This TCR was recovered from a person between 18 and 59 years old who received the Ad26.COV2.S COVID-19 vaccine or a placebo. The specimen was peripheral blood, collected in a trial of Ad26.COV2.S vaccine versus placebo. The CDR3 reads CASSPRGGRISNQPQHF. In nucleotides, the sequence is TGTGCCAGCTCACCACGAGGGGGGCGCATTAGCAATCAGCCCCAGCATTTT.